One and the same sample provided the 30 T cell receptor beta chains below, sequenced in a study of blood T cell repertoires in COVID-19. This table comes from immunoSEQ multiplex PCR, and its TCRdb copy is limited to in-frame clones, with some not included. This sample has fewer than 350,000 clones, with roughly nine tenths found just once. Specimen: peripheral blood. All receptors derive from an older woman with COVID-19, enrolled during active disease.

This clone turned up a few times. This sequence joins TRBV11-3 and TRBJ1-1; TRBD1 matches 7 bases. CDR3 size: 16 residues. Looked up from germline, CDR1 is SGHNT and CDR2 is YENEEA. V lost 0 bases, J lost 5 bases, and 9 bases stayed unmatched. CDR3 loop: CASSLDGRGGSTEAFF. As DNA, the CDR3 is TGTGCCAGCAGCTTAGATGGTAGAGGGGGCAGTACTGAAGCTTTCTTT.

The CDR3 nucleotides read TGTGCCAGCAGCCAGTTGCAGGGTGGCTACACCTTC. Its protein product is CASSQLQGGYTF. This chain connects TRBV4-2 to TRBJ1-2, with D perhaps TRBD1 (5 bases). Germline lookup yields CDR1 LGHNA and CDR2 YNFKEQ. The CDR3 length is 12 residues. Trimming pared 3 bases from V and 7 bases from J, leaving 9 bases between.

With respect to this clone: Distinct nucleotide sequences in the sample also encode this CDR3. The CDR3 sequence is CASSRGTGETQYF. The CDR3 coding sequence is TGTGCCAGCAGTCGGGGGACAGGGGAGACCCAGTACTTC. The chain recombines TRBV6-5 with TRBJ2-5; TRBD1 matches at 9 bases. Looked up from germline, CDR1 is MNHEY and CDR2 is SVGAGI. J was trimmed by 5 bases and V by 5 bases; bases with no gene match: 3. The CDR3 loop spans 13 amino acids.

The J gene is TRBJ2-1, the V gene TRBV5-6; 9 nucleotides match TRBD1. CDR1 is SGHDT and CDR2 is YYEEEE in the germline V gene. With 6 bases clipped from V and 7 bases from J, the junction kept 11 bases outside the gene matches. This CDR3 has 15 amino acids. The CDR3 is CASTYRGPIKNEQFF. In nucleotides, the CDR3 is TGTGCCAGCACCTACAGGGGGCCTATAAAGAATGAGCAGTTCTTC.

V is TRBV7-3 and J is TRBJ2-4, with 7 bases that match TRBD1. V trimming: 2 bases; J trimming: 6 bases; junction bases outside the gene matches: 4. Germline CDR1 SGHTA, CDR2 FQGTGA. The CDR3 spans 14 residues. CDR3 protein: CASSLRGGGNIQYF. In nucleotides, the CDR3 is TGTGCCAGCAGCTTACGAGGGGGCGGAAACATTCAGTACTTC.

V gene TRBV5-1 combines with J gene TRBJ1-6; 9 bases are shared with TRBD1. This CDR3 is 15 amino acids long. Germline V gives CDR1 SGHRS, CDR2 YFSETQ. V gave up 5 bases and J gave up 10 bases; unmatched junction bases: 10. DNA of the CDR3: TGCGCCAGCAGTCCACGGACAGGGGACGGGTCACCCCTCCACTTT. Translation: CASSPRTGDGSPLHF.

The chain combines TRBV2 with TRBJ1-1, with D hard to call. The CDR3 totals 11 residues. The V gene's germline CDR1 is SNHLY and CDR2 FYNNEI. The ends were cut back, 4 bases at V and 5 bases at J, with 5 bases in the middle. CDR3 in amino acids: CASSVNTEAFF. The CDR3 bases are TGTGCCAGCAGTGTTAATACTGAAGCTTTCTTT.

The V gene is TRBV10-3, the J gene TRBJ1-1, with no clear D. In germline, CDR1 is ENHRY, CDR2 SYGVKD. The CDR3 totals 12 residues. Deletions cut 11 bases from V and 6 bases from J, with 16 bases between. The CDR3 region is CAVGEGGPEAFF. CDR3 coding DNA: TGTGCCGTGGGAGAGGGTGGACCTGAAGCTTTCTTT.

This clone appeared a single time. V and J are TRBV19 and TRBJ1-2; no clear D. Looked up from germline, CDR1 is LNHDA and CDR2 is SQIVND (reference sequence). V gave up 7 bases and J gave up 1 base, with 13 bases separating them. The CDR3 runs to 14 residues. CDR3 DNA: TGTGCCAGTAATCTTGGAGTTCTTAACTATGGCTACACCTTC. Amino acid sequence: CASNLGVLNYGYTF.

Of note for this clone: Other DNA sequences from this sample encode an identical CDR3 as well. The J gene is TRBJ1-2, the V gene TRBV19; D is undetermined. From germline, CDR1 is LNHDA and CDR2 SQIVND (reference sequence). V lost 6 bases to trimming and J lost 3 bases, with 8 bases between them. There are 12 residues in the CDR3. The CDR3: CASSLRDYGYTF. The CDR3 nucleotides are TGTGCCAGTAGCCTTCGGGACTATGGCTACACCTTC.

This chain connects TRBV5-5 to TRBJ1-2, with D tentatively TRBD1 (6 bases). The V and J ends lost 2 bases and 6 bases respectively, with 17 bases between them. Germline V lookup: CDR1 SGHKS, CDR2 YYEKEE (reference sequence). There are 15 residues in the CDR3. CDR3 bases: TGTGCCAGCAGCTTCCTACTCAGGGGAGTGGATGGCTACACCTTC. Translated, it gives CASSFLLRGVDGYTF.

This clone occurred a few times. DNA of the CDR3: TGTGCCAGCAGTGAAAGAGGGGGAGAGTCACCCCTCCACTTT. Residues: CASSERGGESPLHF. V is TRBV2 and J is TRBJ1-6; a weak D match, TRBD1 (6 bases). The CDR3 extends over 14 amino acids. The V gene lost 2 bases and the J gene lost 10 bases, with 12 bases spanning the gap. CDR1 SNHLY and CDR2 FYNNEI come from the germline V gene.

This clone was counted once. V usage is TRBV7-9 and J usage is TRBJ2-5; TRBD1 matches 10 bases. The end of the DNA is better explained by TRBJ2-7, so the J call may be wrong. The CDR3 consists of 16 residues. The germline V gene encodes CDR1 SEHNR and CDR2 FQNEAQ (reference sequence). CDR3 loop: CASSPWTGGQSYEQYF. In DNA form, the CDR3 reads TGTGCCAGCAGCCCATGGACAGGGGGTCAATCCTACGAGCAGTACTTC.

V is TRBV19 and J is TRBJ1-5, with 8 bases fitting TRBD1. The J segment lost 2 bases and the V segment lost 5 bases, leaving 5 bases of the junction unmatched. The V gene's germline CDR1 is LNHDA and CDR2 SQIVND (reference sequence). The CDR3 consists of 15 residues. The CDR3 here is CASSPGQGRNQPQHF. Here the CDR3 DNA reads TGTGCCAGTAGTCCCGGACAGGGCCGCAATCAGCCCCAGCATTTT.

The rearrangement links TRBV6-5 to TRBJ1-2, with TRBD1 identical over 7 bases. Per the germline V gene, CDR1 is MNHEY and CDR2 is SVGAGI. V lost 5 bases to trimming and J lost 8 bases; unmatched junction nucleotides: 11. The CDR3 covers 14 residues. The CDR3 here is CASSPGDSSAGYTF. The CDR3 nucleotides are TGTGCCAGCAGTCCCGGGGACAGTTCCGCGGGCTACACCTTC.

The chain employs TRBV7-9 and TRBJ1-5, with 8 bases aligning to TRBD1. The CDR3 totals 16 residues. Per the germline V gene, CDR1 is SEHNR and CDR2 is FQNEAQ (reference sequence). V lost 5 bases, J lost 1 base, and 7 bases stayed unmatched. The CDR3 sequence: CASSLRQGSSNQPQHF. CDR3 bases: TGTGCCAGCAGCCTCCGACAGGGGTCGAGCAATCAGCCCCAGCATTTT.

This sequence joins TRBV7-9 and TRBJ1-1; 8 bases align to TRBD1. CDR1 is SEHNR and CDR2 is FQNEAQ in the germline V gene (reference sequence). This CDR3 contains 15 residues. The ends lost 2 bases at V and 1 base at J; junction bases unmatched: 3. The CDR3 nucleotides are TGTGCCAGCAGCTTATCCGGACAGGGGAACACTGAAGCTTTCTTT. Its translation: CASSLSGQGNTEAFF. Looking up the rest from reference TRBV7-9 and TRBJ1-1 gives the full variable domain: DTGVSQNPRHKITKRGQNVTFRCDPISEHNRLYWYRQTLGQGPEFLTYFQNEAQLEKSRLLSDRFSAERPKGSFSTLEIQRTEQGDSAMYLCASSLSGQGNTEAFFGQGTRLTVV.

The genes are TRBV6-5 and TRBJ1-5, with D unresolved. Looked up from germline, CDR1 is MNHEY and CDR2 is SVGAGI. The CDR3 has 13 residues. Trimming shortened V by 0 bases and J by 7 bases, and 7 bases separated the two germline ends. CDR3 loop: CASSYSRSQPQHF. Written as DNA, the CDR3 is TGTGCCAGCAGTTACTCGAGGTCCCAGCCCCAGCATTTT.

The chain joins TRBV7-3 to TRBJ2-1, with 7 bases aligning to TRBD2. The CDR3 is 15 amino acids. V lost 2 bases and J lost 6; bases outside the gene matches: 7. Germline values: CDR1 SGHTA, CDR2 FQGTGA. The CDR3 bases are TGTGCCAGCAGCTTAGCCAGCGGGGAGCCCAATGAGCAGTTCTTC. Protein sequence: CASSLASGEPNEQFF.

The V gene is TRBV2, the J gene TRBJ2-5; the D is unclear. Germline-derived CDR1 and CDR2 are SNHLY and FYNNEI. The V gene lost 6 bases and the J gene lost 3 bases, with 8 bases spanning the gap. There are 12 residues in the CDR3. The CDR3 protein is CASSELEETQYF. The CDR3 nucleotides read TGTGCCAGCAGCGAGCTTGAAGAGACCCAGTACTTC.

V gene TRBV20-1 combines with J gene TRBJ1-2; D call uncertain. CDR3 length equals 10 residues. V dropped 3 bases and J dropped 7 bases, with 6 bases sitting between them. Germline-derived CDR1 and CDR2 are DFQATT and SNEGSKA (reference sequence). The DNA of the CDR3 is TGCAGTGCTAGGAGGGTTGGCTACACCTTC. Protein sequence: CSARRVGYTF.

The CDR3 nucleotides read TGCGCCAGCAGCTGGGGACAGATGAACCCTCAGCCCCAGCATTTT. The encoded protein is CASSWGQMNPQPQHF. This sequence joins TRBV4-1 and TRBJ1-5, with 7 bases that match TRBD1. The CDR3 is 15 amino acids. Germline CDR1 reads MGHRA; CDR2 reads YSYEKL. V lost 5 bases to trimming and J lost 6 bases; unmatched junction nucleotides: 10.

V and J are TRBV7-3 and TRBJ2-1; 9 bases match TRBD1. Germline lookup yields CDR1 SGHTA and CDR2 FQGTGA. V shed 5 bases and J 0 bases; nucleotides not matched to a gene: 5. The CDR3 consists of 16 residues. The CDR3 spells CASSRQGGSSYNEQFF. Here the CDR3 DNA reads TGTGCCAGCAGCCGACAGGGGGGGAGCTCCTACAATGAGCAGTTCTTC.

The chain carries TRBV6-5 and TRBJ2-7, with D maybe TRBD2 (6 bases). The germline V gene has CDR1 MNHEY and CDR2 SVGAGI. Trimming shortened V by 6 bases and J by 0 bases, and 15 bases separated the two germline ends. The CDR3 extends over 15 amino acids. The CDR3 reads CASRTSTSPSYEQYF. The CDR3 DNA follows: TGTGCCAGCAGAACATCGACTAGTCCCTCCTACGAGCAGTACTTC.

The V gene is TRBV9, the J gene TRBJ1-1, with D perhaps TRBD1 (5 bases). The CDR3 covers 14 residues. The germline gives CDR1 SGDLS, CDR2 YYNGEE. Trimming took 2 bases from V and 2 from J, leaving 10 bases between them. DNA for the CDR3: TGTGCCAGCAGCGTCGGGACTTTTAACACTGAAGCTTTCTTT. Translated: CASSVGTFNTEAFF.

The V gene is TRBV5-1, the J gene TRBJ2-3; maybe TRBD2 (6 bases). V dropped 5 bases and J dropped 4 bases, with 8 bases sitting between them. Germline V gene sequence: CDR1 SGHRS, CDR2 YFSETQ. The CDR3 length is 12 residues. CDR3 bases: TGCGCCAGCAGGGGCGGGGCAGATACGCAGTATTTT. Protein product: CASRGGADTQYF.

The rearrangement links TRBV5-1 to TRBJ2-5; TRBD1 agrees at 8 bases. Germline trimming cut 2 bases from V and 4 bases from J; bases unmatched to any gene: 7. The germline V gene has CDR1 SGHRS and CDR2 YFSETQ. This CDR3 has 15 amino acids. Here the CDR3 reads CASSFAGQGGETQYF. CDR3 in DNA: TGCGCCAGCAGCTTCGCCGGACAGGGAGGAGAGACCCAGTACTTC.

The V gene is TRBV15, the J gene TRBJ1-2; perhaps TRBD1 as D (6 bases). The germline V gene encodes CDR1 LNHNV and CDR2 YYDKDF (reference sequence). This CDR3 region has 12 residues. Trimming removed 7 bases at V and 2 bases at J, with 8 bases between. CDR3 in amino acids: CATTQGNYGYTF. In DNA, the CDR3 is TGTGCCACCACCCAGGGGAACTATGGCTACACCTTC.

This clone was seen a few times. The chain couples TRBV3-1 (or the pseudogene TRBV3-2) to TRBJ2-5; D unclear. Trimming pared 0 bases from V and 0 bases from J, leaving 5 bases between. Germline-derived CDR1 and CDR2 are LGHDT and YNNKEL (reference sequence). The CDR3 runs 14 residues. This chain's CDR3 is CASSQDAYQETQYF. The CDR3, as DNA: TGTGCCAGCAGCCAAGATGCGTACCAAGAGACCCAGTACTTC.

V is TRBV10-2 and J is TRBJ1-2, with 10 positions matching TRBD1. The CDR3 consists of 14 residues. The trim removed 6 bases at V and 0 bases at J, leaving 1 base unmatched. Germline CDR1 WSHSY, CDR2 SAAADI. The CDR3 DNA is TGCGCCAGCAGCGGACAGGGGGCTAACTATGGCTACACCTTC. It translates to CASSGQGANYGYTF.